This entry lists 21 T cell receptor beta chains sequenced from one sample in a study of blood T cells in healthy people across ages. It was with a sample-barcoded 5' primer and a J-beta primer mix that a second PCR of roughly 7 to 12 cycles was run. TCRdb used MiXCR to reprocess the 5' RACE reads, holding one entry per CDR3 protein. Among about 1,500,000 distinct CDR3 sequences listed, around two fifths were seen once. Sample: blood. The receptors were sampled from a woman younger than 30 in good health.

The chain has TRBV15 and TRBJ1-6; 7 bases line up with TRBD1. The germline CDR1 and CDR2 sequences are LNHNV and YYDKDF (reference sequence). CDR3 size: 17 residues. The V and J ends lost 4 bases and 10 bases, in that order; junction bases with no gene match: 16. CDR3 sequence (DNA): TGTGCCACCAGCACGAAGATCGACAGGGCTGCCAAGTCACCCCTCCACTTT. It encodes CATSTKIDRAAKSPLHF.

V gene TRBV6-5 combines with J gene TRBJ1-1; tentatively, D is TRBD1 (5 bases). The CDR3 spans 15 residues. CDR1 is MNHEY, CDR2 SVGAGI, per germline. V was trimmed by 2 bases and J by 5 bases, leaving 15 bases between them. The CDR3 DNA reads TGTGCCAGCAGTTACACCCCGGGGGGAGGTACTGAAGCTTTCTTT. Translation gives CASSYTPGGGTEAFF.

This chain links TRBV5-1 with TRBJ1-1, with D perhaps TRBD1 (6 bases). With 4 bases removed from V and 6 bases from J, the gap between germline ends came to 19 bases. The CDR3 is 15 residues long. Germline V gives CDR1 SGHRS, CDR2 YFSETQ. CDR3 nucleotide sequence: TGCGCCAGCAGCCCCGAGTGGGGGCGAAGGGCTGAAGCTTTCTTT. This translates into CASSPEWGRRAEAFF.

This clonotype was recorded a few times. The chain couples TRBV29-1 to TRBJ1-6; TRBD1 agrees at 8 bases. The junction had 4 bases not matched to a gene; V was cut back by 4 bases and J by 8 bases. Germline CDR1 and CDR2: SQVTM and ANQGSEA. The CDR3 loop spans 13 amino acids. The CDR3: CSVGETGDSPLHF. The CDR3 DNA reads TGCAGCGTTGGGGAGACAGGGGATTCACCCCTCCACTTT.

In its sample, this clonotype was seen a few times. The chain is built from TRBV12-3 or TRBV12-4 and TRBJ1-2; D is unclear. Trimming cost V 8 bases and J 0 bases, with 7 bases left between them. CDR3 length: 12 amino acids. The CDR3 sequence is CASLGANYGYTF. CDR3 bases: TGTGCCAGCCTGGGTGCTAACTATGGCTACACCTTC.

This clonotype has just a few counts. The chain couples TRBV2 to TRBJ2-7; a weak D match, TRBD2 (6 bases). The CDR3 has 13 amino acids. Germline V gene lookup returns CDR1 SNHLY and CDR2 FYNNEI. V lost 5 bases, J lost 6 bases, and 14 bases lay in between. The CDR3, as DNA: TGTGCCAGCAGTATCTCTAGCGTGGGCGAGCAGTACTTC. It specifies CASSISSVGEQYF.

CDR3 nucleotides: TGTGCCTGGAGTCCTCGGGCCTACTACGAGCAGTACTTC. Amino acid sequence: CAWSPRAYYEQYF. The chain joins TRBV30 to TRBJ2-7; D call uncertain. The V gene lost 2 bases and the J gene lost 3 bases, with 11 bases spanning the gap. This CDR3 is built from 13 residues. Germline CDR1 is GTSNPN and CDR2 is SVGIG (reference sequence).

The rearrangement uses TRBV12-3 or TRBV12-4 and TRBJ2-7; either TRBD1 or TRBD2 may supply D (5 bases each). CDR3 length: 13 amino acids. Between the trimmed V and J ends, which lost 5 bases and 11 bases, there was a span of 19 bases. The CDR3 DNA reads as TGTGCCAGCAGTGTATCCACGGGTCAGGGAGAGTACTTC. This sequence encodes CASSVSTGQGEYF.

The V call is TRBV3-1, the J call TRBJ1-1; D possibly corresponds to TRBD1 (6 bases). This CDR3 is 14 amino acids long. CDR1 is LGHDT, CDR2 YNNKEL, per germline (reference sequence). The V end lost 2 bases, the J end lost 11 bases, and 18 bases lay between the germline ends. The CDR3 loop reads CASSQREGGGGAFF. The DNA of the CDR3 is TGTGCCAGCAGCCAAAGGGAGGGGGGAGGCGGCGCTTTCTTT.

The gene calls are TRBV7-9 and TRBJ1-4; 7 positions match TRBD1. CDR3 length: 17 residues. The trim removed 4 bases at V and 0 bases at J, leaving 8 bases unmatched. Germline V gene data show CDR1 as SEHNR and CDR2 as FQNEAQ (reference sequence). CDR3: CASSSGTAIPTNEKLFF. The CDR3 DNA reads TGTGCCAGCAGCTCCGGGACAGCAATTCCAACTAATGAAAAACTGTTTTTT.

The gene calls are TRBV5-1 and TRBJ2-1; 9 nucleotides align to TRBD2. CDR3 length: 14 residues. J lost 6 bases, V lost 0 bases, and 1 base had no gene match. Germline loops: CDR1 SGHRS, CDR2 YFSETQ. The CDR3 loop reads CASSLGTSVNEQFF. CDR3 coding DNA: TGCGCCAGCAGCTTGGGGACTAGCGTCAATGAGCAGTTCTTC.

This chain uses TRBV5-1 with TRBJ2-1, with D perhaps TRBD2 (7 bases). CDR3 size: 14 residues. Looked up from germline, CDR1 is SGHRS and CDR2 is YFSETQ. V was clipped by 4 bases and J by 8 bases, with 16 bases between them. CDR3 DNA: TGCGCCAGCAGCGTTAGGGGGGGCCATGATGAGCAGTTCTTC. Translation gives CASSVRGGHDEQFF.

The CDR3 sequence: CASSLAAAGERGGQFF. CDR3 in DNA: TGTGCCAGCAGCTTAGCGGCAGCGGGAGAGCGGGGTGGGCAGTTCTTC. The chain recombines TRBV7-9 with TRBJ2-1; 8 nucleotides agree with TRBD2. CDR3 length equals 16 residues. With V trimmed by 0 bases and J by 12 bases, 13 bases remained unmatched. The germline CDR1 and CDR2 sequences are SEHNR and FQNEAQ (reference sequence).

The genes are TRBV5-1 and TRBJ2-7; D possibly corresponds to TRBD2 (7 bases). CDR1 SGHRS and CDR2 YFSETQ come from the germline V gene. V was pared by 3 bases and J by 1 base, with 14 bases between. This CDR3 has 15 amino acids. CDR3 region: CASSYGGPESYEQYF. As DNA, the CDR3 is TGCGCCAGCAGCTACGGGGGGCCCGAATCCTACGAGCAGTACTTC.

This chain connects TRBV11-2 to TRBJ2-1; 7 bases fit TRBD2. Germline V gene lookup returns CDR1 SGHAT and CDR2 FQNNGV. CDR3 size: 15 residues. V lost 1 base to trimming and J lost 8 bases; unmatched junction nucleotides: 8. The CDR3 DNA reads TGTGCCAGCAGCTTAGTTGGACTAGTTACGCATGAGCAGTTCTTC. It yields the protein CASSLVGLVTHEQFF.

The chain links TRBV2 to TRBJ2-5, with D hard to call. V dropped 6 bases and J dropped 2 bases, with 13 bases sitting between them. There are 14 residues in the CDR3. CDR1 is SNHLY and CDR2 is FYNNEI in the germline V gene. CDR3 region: CASSKDWQQETQYF. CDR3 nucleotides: TGTGCCAGCAGCAAAGACTGGCAACAAGAGACCCAGTACTTC.

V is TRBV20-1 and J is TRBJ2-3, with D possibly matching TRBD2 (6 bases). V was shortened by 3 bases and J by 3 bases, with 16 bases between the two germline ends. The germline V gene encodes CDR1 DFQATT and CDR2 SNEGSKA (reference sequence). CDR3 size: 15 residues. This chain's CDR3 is CSARDPGRKTDTQYF. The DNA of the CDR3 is TGCAGTGCTAGGGACCCTGGGAGGAAGACAGATACGCAGTATTTT.

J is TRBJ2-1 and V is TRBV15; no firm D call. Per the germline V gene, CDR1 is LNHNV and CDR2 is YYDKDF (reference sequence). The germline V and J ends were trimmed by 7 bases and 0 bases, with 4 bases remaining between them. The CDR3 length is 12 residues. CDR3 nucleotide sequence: TGTGCCACCACGATCTCCTACAATGAGCAGTTCTTC. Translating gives CATTISYNEQFF.

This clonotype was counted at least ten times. CDR3 sequence reads: CASSLVVTSGSGTKNIQYF. CDR3 nucleotides: TGTGCCAGCAGCTTAGTCGTGACTAGCGGGAGTGGGACCAAAAACATTCAGTACTTC. The rearrangement links TRBV7-2 to TRBJ2-4; 12 bases align to TRBD2. CDR1 is SGHTA, CDR2 FQGNSA, per germline. CDR3 length: 19 amino acids. The trim removed 1 base at V and 2 bases at J, leaving 9 bases unmatched. Together with reference TRBV7-2 and TRBJ2-4, the CDR3 gives the full variable domain: GAGVSQSPSNKVTEKGKDVELRCDPISGHTALYWYRQSLGQGLEFLIYFQGNSAPDKSGLPSDRFSAERTGGSVSTLTIQRTQQEDSAVYLCASSLVVTSGSGTKNIQYFGAGTRLSVL.

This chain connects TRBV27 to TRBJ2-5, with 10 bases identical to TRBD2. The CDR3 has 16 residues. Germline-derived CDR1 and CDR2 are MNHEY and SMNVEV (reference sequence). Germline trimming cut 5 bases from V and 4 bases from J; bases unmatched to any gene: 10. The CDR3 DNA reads TGTGCCAGCAGTCGCGGACTAGCGGAAATGGGAGAGACCCAGTACTTC. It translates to CASSRGLAEMGETQYF.

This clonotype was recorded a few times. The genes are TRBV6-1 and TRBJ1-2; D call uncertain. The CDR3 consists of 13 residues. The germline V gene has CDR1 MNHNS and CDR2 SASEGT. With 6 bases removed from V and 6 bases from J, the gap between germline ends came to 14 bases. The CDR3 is CASRDFPRDGYTF. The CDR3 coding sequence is TGTGCCAGCAGGGACTTCCCTAGGGATGGCTACACCTTC.